These T cell receptor beta chains were read from a single sample in a study of T cell repertoires in cytomegalovirus infection. TCRdb re-analysed the reads in MiXCR, keeping a single row per CDR3 protein. The sample consists of around 530,000 distinct CDR3 sequences, approximately 26% of them appearing once. What was sequenced was PBMCs. These receptors all come from a human donor in good health (CMV status not recorded). Some clones in this sample may be carry-over from other donors' samples. The CDR3 runs from the conserved cysteine through the conserved F or W. Each record gives: J gene, D gene, clone size, V gene, CDR3 protein, CDR3 DNA. The D gene is left open where the match is weak. Clone size is stated in some rows and not others, as once, few, many or a class when expanded.

J: TRBJ1-5; D: -; size: few; V: TRBV7-9; CDR3: CASSYDSGVGNQPQHF; DNA: TGTGCCAGCAGCTACGACTCAGGGGTGGGCAATCAGCCCCAGCATTTT
J: TRBJ1-2; D: TRBD1; size: -; V: TRBV4-1; CDR3: CASSQEFGTGYGYTF; DNA: TGCGCCAGCAGCCAAGAGTTTGGGACAGGTTATGGCTACACCTTC
J: TRBJ2-1; D: -; size: many; V: TRBV7-2; CDR3: CASSLRAGATGNEQFF; DNA: TGTGCCAGCAGCTTAAGGGCAGGGGCGACGGGGAATGAGCAGTTCTTC
J: TRBJ2-3; D: TRBD2; size: -; V: TRBV6-1; CDR3: CASRAGLAGDTQYF; DNA: TGTGCCAGCAGAGCGGGACTAGCCGGGGATACGCAGTATTTT
J: TRBJ2-5; D: TRBD1; size: few; V: TRBV4-2; CDR3: CASSQGTGDPKETQYF; DNA: TGTGCCAGCAGCCAAGGGACAGGGGATCCAAAAGAGACCCAGTACTTC
J: TRBJ2-3; D: -; size: -; V: TRBV27; CDR3: CASSFWGEDTDTQYF; DNA: TGTGCCAGCAGTTTTTGGGGGGAAGACACAGATACGCAGTATTTT
J: TRBJ2-2; D: TRBD2; size: few; V: TRBV6-1; CDR3: CASSRTSGGIHSGELFF; DNA: TGTGCCAGCAGTCGGACTAGCGGGGGCATACATTCCGGGGAGCTGTTTTTT
J: TRBJ2-5; D: -; size: -; V: TRBV15; CDR3: CATSSAGTETQYF; DNA: TGTGCCACCAGCAGTGCGGGGACAGAGACCCAGTACTTC
J: TRBJ2-3; D: TRBD2; size: few; V: TRBV18; CDR3: CASSPGIAGDTQYF; DNA: TGTGCCAGCTCACCAGGGATAGCGGGAGATACGCAGTATTTT
J: TRBJ1-3; D: TRBD1; size: many; V: TRBV11-2; CDR3: CASSPDRSSGNTIYF; DNA: TGTGCCAGCAGTCCGGACAGGAGCTCTGGAAACACCATATATTTT
J: TRBJ1-1; D: -; size: -; V: TRBV4-1; CDR3: CASRGSLTLNTEAFF; DNA: TGCGCCAGCAGAGGAAGTCTAACCCTGAACACTGAAGCTTTCTTT
J: TRBJ2-1; D: TRBD2; size: many; V: TRBV29-1; CDR3: CSVEEPGLARYEQFF; DNA: TGCAGCGTTGAAGAACCGGGACTAGCGAGATATGAGCAGTTCTTC
J: TRBJ1-1; D: -; size: -; V: TRBV7-6; CDR3: CASSLAGVTEAFF; DNA: TGTGCCAGCAGCTTAGCGGGCGTCACTGAAGCTTTCTTT
J: TRBJ2-5; D: -; size: few; V: TRBV20-1; CDR3: CSASDPYQETQYF; DNA: TGCAGTGCTAGCGACCCGTACCAAGAGACCCAGTACTTC
J: TRBJ1-5; D: -; size: few; V: TRBV20-1; CDR3: CSARDLSGNQPQRF; DNA: TGCAGTGCTAGAGATTTATCAGGGAATCAGCCCCAGCGTTTT
J: TRBJ1-3; D: -; size: -; V: TRBV6-5; CDR3: CASSYGSSSGNTIYF; DNA: TGTGCCAGCAGTTACGGCAGCAGCTCTGGAAACACCATATATTTT
J: TRBJ1-1; D: -; size: -; V: TRBV30; CDR3: CAWRVGRVTEAFF; DNA: TGTGCCTGGAGGGTGGGACGCGTCACTGAAGCTTTCTTT
J: TRBJ2-7; D: TRBD2; size: -; V: TRBV28; CDR3: CASRLRLAGGGYEQYF; DNA: TGTGCCAGCAGGCTCAGACTAGCGGGAGGTGGGTACGAGCAGTACTTC
J: TRBJ2-5; D: TRBD2; size: few; V: TRBV2; CDR3: CASSERTRFETQYF; DNA: TGTGCCAGCAGTGAAAGGACTAGATTTGAGACCCAGTACTTC
J: TRBJ1-1; D: -; size: few; V: TRBV12-5; CDR3: CASGSEGSTVTEAFF; DNA: TGTGCTAGTGGTTCCGAGGGTTCTACAGTCACTGAAGCTTTCTTT
J: TRBJ2-3; D: -; size: few; V: TRBV19; CDR3: CASKSNPADTQYF; DNA: TGTGCCAGCAAGTCGAACCCGGCAGATACGCAGTATTTT
J: TRBJ2-2; D: -; size: many; V: TRBV7-9; CDR3: CASSLGTLSTGELFF; DNA: TGTGCCAGCAGCCTCGGGACACTAAGCACCGGGGAGCTGTTTTTT
J: TRBJ1-2; D: -; size: few; V: TRBV27; CDR3: CASSFFRNYGYTF; DNA: TGTGCCAGCAGTTTCTTCAGAAACTATGGCTACACCTTC
J: TRBJ2-1; D: -; size: few; V: TRBV7-9; CDR3: CASSWVDFNNEQFF; DNA: TGTGCCAGCAGCTGGGTGGACTTCAACAATGAGCAGTTCTTC
J: TRBJ2-1; D: TRBD2; size: few; V: TRBV7-9; CDR3: CASSSRETSATSSYNEQFF; DNA: TGTGCCAGCAGCTCTCGTGAGACTAGCGCGACTAGCTCCTACAATGAGCAGTTCTTC
J: TRBJ2-7; D: -; size: few; V: TRBV15; CDR3: CATSRRVAYEQYF; DNA: TGTGCCACCAGCAGAAGGGTCGCCTACGAGCAGTACTTC
J: TRBJ2-1; D: TRBD2; size: -; V: TRBV5-1; CDR3: CASSSPTSGSLGNEQFF; DNA: TGCGCCAGCAGCTCCCCGACTAGCGGGAGTTTAGGCAATGAGCAGTTCTTC
J: TRBJ2-1; D: TRBD2; size: few; V: TRBV6-5; CDR3: CASSRSGGTFLEQFF; DNA: TGTGCCAGCAGTCGGAGCGGGGGGACCTTTCTTGAGCAGTTCTTC
J: TRBJ2-3; D: TRBD1; size: many; V: TRBV7-6; CDR3: CASSSGQGVRRADTQYF; DNA: TGTGCCAGCAGCTCGGGACAGGGGGTTCGAAGGGCAGATACGCAGTATTTT
J: TRBJ2-3; D: -; size: -; V: TRBV5-4; CDR3: CASSSPRGWGTDTQYF; DNA: TGTGCCAGCAGCTCTCCGAGGGGGTGGGGCACAGATACGCAGTATTTT
J: TRBJ2-2; D: TRBD1; size: few; V: TRBV7-6; CDR3: CASSKRGGNPTGELFF; DNA: TGTGCCAGCAGCAAGAGAGGGGGCAACCCCACCGGGGAGCTGTTTTTT
J: TRBJ2-7; D: -; size: few; V: TRBV28; CDR3: CASSLLRGGGNEQYF; DNA: TGTGCCAGCAGTTTGCTTCGGGGTGGAGGGAACGAGCAGTACTTC
J: TRBJ2-3; D: -; size: few; V: TRBV23-1; CDR3: CASRLDTATADTQYF; DNA: TGCGCCAGCAGACTGGACACCGCGACCGCAGATACGCAGTATTTT
J: TRBJ2-2; D: -; size: -; V: TRBV7-9; CDR3: CASSLGRGTRSAELFF; DNA: TGTGCCAGCAGCTTAGGGAGGGGGACTCGGAGTGCGGAGCTGTTTTTT
J: TRBJ2-2; D: TRBD1; size: -; V: TRBV20-1; CDR3: CSAREDRGWLFF; DNA: TGCAGTGCTAGGGAAGACAGGGGGTGGCTGTTTTTT
J: TRBJ2-3; D: TRBD2; size: many; V: TRBV7-8; CDR3: CASSFSVAGLTDTQYF; DNA: TGTGCCAGCAGCTTTTCGGTAGCGGGACTCACAGATACGCAGTATTTT
J: TRBJ1-5; D: -; size: few; V: TRBV6-5; CDR3: CASSYQENQPQHF; DNA: TGTGCCAGCAGTTACCAGGAGAATCAGCCCCAGCATTTT
J: TRBJ1-4; D: -; size: -; V: TRBV6-1; CDR3: CASTMNLEKLFF; DNA: TGTGCCAGCACCATGAACTTGGAAAAACTGTTTTTT
J: TRBJ1-5; D: -; size: many; V: TRBV19; CDR3: CASQTAGGNQPQHF; DNA: TGTGCCTCACAAACGGCGGGGGGCAATCAGCCCCAGCATTTT
J: TRBJ2-5; D: -; size: -; V: TRBV19; CDR3: CASSLGEDVTFGRYF; DNA: TGTGCCAGTAGTCTGGGGGAGGACGTAACTTTTGGACGGTACTTC
J: TRBJ1-2; D: TRBD1; size: many; V: TRBV7-9; CDR3: CASSYRQGYGYTF; DNA: TGTGCCAGCAGCTACCGACAGGGCTATGGCTACACCTTC
J: TRBJ2-7; D: -; size: few; V: TRBV5-1; CDR3: CASREAGGLTGEQYF; DNA: TGCGCCAGCAGGGAGGCAGGAGGCTTAACGGGGGAGCAGTACTTC
J: TRBJ1-4; D: -; size: few; V: TRBV19; CDR3: CASRTGQTLEGEKLFF; DNA: TGTGCCAGCAGAACGGGCCAGACATTGGAAGGTGAAAAACTGTTTTTT
J: TRBJ2-5; D: -; size: few; V: TRBV27; CDR3: CASSGPGGETQYF; DNA: TGTGCCAGCAGTGGACCTGGGGGAGAGACCCAGTACTTC
J: TRBJ1-3; D: TRBD1; size: -; V: TRBV11-2; CDR3: CASSRRTGAGIAGNTIYF; DNA: TGTGCCAGCAGCCGCCGGACAGGGGCAGGCATCGCTGGAAACACCATATATTTT
J: TRBJ2-5; D: TRBD2; size: -; V: TRBV19; CDR3: CASSIARLAGGETQYF; DNA: TGTGCCAGTAGTATAGCGAGACTAGCGGGAGGAGAGACCCAGTACTTC
J: TRBJ1-1; D: -; size: few; V: TRBV5-5; CDR3: CASSFYWADLEAFF; DNA: TGTGCCAGCAGCTTCTATTGGGCCGATCTTGAAGCTTTCTTT